The 20 T cell receptor beta chains presented below share a single source sample, sequenced in a study of cytomegalovirus exposure and HLA in healthy donors. The PCR employed 60 Vbeta primers together with 13 Jbeta primers. Repertoires were generated with immunoSEQ multiplex PCR, while TCRdb's copy carries only in-frame clones and drops some. The top ten hold about 0.97% of the sample, which has 120,000 to 150,000 clones, 65% to 85% seen once. What was sequenced was PBMCs. The receptors come from a man younger than 35 in good health and CMV-seronegative.

The chain carries TRBV9 and TRBJ1-4; TRBD1 might be the D (6 bases). The CDR3 is 17 residues long. In germline, CDR1 is SGDLS, CDR2 YYNGEE. Trimming shortened V by 0 bases and J by 8 bases, and 20 bases separated the two germline ends. For the CDR3, the DNA is TGTGCCAGCAGCGTAGACGGCATCGGGGGGCTCAAGGAAAAACTGTTTTTT. Protein sequence: CASSVDGIGGLKEKLFF.

The rearrangement joins TRBV30 to TRBJ1-1, with a possible D match to TRBD1 (5 bases). Looked up from germline, CDR1 is GTSNPN and CDR2 is SVGIG (reference sequence). The CDR3 spans 13 residues. Trimming took 0 bases from V and 1 from J, leaving 6 bases between them. CDR3 region: CAWSVGANTEAFF. CDR3 nucleotide sequence: TGTGCCTGGAGTGTAGGGGCGAACACTGAAGCTTTCTTT.

The genes are TRBV9 and TRBJ1-6; tentatively, D is TRBD1 (6 bases). The V end lost 2 bases, the J end lost 9 bases, and 12 bases lay between the germline ends. The CDR3 runs to 14 residues. The V gene's germline CDR1 is SGDLS and CDR2 YYNGEE. CDR3 sequence reads: CASSVSTGPSPLHF. The CDR3 DNA follows: TGTGCCAGCAGCGTGTCGACAGGTCCTTCACCCCTCCACTTT.

The V gene is TRBV28, the J gene TRBJ2-7; 8 nucleotides agree with TRBD2. From germline, CDR1 is MDHEN and CDR2 SYDVKM. The CDR3 loop spans 13 amino acids. The ends lost 8 bases at V and 7 bases at J; junction bases unmatched: 10. This CDR3 reads CASRGGATWEQYF. DNA of the CDR3: TGTGCCAGCCGGGGGGGCGCGACTTGGGAGCAGTACTTC.

This chain links TRBV2 with TRBJ2-2; a possible D gene is TRBD1 (5 bases). CDR3 size: 13 residues. The germline V gene encodes CDR1 SNHLY and CDR2 FYNNEI. Trimming left V 5 bases short and J 5 bases short, with 9 bases between. The CDR3 bases are TGTGCCAGCAGTCTCAGGGTAACCGGGGAGCTGTTTTTT. Its translation: CASSLRVTGELFF.

This chain uses TRBV7-6 with TRBJ2-5; TRBD1 matches 11 bases. The DNA end is a closer match to TRBJ2-7, so the J assignment may be wrong. This CDR3 is 15 amino acids long. CDR1 and CDR2 (germline): SGHVS, FNYEAQ. The CDR3 region has the DNA TGTGCCAGCAGCGCGGGACAGGGGGTCCCCTACGAGCAGTACTTC. It encodes CASSAGQGVPYEQYF.

This chain links TRBV25-1 with TRBJ2-1, with D hard to call. The V end lost 5 bases, the J end lost 4 bases, and 9 bases lay between the germline ends. This CDR3 spans 13 amino acids. The germline V gene has CDR1 MGHDK and CDR2 SYGVNS. CDR3 sequence reads: CASSSSGYNEQFF. Written as DNA, the CDR3 is TGTGCCAGCAGTTCGTCAGGTTACAATGAGCAGTTCTTC.

This sequence joins TRBV6-5 and TRBJ2-2; D is unresolved. Germline-derived CDR1 and CDR2 are MNHEY and SVGAGI. Trimming pared 6 bases from V and 4 bases from J, leaving 9 bases between. This CDR3 region has 13 residues. This chain's CDR3 is CASRQRPTGELFF. The CDR3 DNA sequence: TGTGCCAGCAGGCAGAGGCCCACCGGGGAGCTGTTTTTT.

This clone came up once. The chain combines TRBV29-1 with TRBJ2-7; D might be TRBD1 (5 bases). Germline lookup yields CDR1 SQVTM and CDR2 ANQGSEA. This CDR3 has 16 residues. V lost 0 bases and J 3 bases, leaving 18 bases between the germline ends. CDR3 region: CSVEDQGRRHLYEQYF. DNA of the CDR3: TGCAGCGTTGAAGATCAGGGCAGGAGACACCTCTACGAGCAGTACTTC.

V is TRBV6-5 and J is TRBJ1-2; D is perhaps TRBD1 (5 bases). The CDR3 loop spans 16 amino acids. Between the trimmed V and J ends, which lost 4 bases and 4 bases, there was a span of 19 bases. Germline lookup yields CDR1 MNHEY and CDR2 SVGAGI. The CDR3 sequence: CASSLEGSVSLYGYTF. CDR3 bases: TGTGCCAGCAGTTTGGAGGGGTCCGTTTCCCTCTATGGCTACACCTTC.

Comment on this clone: The junction departs from the called germline gene at one end, perhaps through a read error. Within the sample, other DNA sequences also encode this same CDR3. The V gene is TRBV5-1, the J gene TRBJ2-2; perhaps TRBD2 as D (5 bases). This CDR3 is 19 amino acids long. The V gene's germline CDR1 is SGHRS and CDR2 YFSETQ. The CDR3 DNA reads TGCGCCAGCAGCTTGCCCGGAGGCTCTGGAAATCTTGCCACCGGAGAGCTGTTTTTT. Protein product: CASSLPGGSGNLATGELFF.

The V gene is TRBV7-2, the J gene TRBJ2-1; D call uncertain. Trimming stripped 5 bases from V and 0 bases from J, with 8 bases between. Germline CDR1 is SGHTA and CDR2 is FQGNSA. The length of the CDR3 is 14 residues. Written as DNA, the CDR3 is TGTGCCAGCAGCCCTCCCGGCTCCTACAATGAGCAGTTCTTC. This sequence encodes CASSPPGSYNEQFF. Based on the CDR3 plus reference TRBV7-2 and TRBJ2-1, the full variable domain is GAGVSQSPSNKVTEKGKDVELRCDPISGHTALYWYRQSLGQGLEFLIYFQGNSAPDKSGLPSDRFSAERTGGSVSTLTIQRTQQEDSAVYLCASSPPGSYNEQFFGPGTRLTVL.

This rearrangement joins TRBV19 to TRBJ1-4; 9 nucleotides line up with TRBD1. The CDR3 sequence is 14 residues long. The V and J ends lost 5 bases and 13 bases, in that order; junction bases with no gene match: 11. Germline CDR1 LNHDA, CDR2 SQIVND (reference sequence). The CDR3 region is CASSAGTGRGRLFF. CDR3 sequence (DNA): TGTGCCAGTAGTGCCGGGACAGGGAGAGGTAGACTGTTTTTT. The whole variable domain, remainder taken from reference TRBV19 and TRBJ1-4, is DGGITQSPKYLFRKEGQNVTLSCEQNLNHDAMYWYRQDPGQGLRLIYYSQIVNDFQKGDIAEGYSVSREKKESFPLTVTSAQKNPTAFYLCASSAGTGRGRLFFGSGTQLSVL.

This clone was found a few times. This chain connects TRBV5-1 to TRBJ1-1; TRBD1 aligns across 12 bases. This CDR3 has 16 amino acids. The germline V gene has CDR1 SGHRS and CDR2 YFSETQ. Trimming took 3 bases from V and 6 from J; bases not matched to a gene: 9. CDR3 region: CASSWGSGQGASEAFF. In nucleotides, the CDR3 is TGCGCCAGCAGCTGGGGGTCGGGACAGGGGGCATCTGAAGCTTTCTTT.

The chain uses TRBV29-1 and TRBJ2-7, with D possibly matching TRBD1 (6 bases). The DNA end is a closer match to TRBJ2-5, so the J assignment may be wrong. Germline CDR1 is SQVTM and CDR2 is ANQGSEA. The CDR3 covers 14 residues. CDR3 sequence: CSVEGQGLPETQYF. Written as DNA, the CDR3 is TGCAGCGTTGAAGGCCAGGGGTTACCAGAGACCCAGTACTTC.

Written as DNA, the CDR3 is TGTGCCACCAGCAGAGAATCGGGAAAAGCTTTCTTT. It translates to CATSRESGKAFF. The chain employs TRBV15 and TRBJ1-1; D is undetermined. CDR1 LNHNV and CDR2 YYDKDF come from the germline V gene (reference sequence). This CDR3 is built from 12 residues. V was cut by 0 bases and J by 9 bases, with 8 bases left in between.

V and J are TRBV6-1 and TRBJ1-5; 7 nucleotides match TRBD1. With 4 bases clipped from V and 2 bases from J, the junction kept 8 bases outside the gene matches. CDR1 and CDR2 (germline): MNHNS, SASEGT. This CDR3 is 16 amino acids long. The CDR3 loop reads CASSVGTGAGNQPQHF. The CDR3 DNA sequence: TGTGCCAGCAGTGTAGGTACAGGGGCGGGCAATCAGCCCCAGCATTTT.

This CDR3 reads CASSLGRTGTTDTQYF. Written as DNA, the CDR3 is TGTGCCAGCAGCTTGGGAAGGACAGGGACCACAGATACGCAGTATTTT. V gene TRBV11-3 combines with J gene TRBJ2-3, with 8 bases matching TRBD1. V dropped 3 bases and J dropped 2; count of bases not matched to a gene: 7. Germline V CDR1 and CDR2: SGHNT, YENEEA. The CDR3 extends over 16 amino acids.

This clone occurred once. V usage is TRBV7-3 and J usage is TRBJ2-1, with D perhaps matching TRBD2 (7 bases). V lost 1 base, J lost 7 bases, and 11 bases lay in between. The CDR3 is 14 amino acids. Germline CDR1 SGHTA, CDR2 FQGTGA. The CDR3 region is CASSLRGGANEQFF. For the CDR3, the DNA is TGTGCCAGCAGCTTAAGGGGGGGCGCGAATGAGCAGTTCTTC.

This clone was recorded a few times. The gene calls are TRBV28 and TRBJ1-4, with a tentative D call TRBD1 (6 bases). The germline CDR1 and CDR2 sequences are MDHEN and SYDVKM. The CDR3 covers 14 residues. V lost 4 bases and J lost 4, with 10 bases in between. CDR3 loop: CASSSQGINEKLFF. CDR3 nucleotides: TGTGCCAGCAGTTCGCAGGGGATTAATGAAAAACTGTTTTTT.